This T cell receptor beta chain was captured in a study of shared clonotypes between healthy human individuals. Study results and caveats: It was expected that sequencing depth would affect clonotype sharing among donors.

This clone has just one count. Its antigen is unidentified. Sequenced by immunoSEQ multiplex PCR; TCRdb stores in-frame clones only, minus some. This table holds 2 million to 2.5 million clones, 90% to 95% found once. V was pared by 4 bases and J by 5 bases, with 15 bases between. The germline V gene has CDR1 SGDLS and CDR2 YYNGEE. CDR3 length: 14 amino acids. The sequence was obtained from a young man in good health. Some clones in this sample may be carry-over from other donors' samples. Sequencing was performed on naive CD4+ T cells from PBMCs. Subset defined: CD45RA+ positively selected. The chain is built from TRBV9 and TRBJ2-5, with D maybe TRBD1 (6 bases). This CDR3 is CASSPRDIRETQYF. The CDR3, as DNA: TGTGCCAGCAGCCCCCGGGACATTCGGGAGACCCAGTACTTC.